The 25 T cell receptor beta chains given below trace back to one sample, sequenced in a study of blood T cell repertoires in COVID-19. Here immunoSEQ multiplex PCR was the method, and the copy in TCRdb shows in-frame clones only, minus some. Among approximately 120,000 clones listed, about 74% were seen once. Input material: peripheral blood. The receptors were gathered from a man aged 80 or over with COVID-19, enrolled during active disease.

V is TRBV6-5 and J is TRBJ1-4; weak D call: TRBD1 (6 bases). The V and J ends lost 6 bases and 8 bases respectively, with 13 bases between them. This CDR3 has 13 residues. Per germline, CDR1 MNHEY and CDR2 SVGAGI. DNA for the CDR3: TGTGCCAGCAGCCGGGGGGCTCGAGAAAAACTGTTTTTT. The encoded protein is CASSRGAREKLFF.

This sequence joins TRBV19 and TRBJ1-2; the match to TRBD1 covers 7 bases. The germline V gene has CDR1 LNHDA and CDR2 SQIVND (reference sequence). Trimming cost V 10 bases and J 8 bases; bases outside gene matches: 10. The CDR3 sequence is 12 residues long. The CDR3 here is CATTTGYRGYTF. DNA for the CDR3: TGTGCCACCACGACAGGGTATAGAGGCTACACCTTC.

The chain carries TRBV5-8 and TRBJ2-3; TRBD2 matches at 8 bases. Germline loops: CDR1 SGHTS, CDR2 YDEGEE. With 0 bases clipped from V and 6 bases from J, the junction kept 6 bases outside the gene matches. CDR3 length: 15 residues. This CDR3 is CASSLEAGATDTQYF. The CDR3 coding sequence is TGTGCCAGCAGCTTGGAAGCGGGAGCAACGGATACGCAGTATTTT. Combining the CDR3 with reference TRBV5-8 and TRBJ2-3 gives the whole variable domain EAGVTQSPTHLIKTRGQQATLRCSPISGHTSVYWYQQALGLGLQFLLWYDEGEERNRGNFPPRFSGRQFPNYSSELNVNALELEDSALYLCASSLEAGATDTQYFGPGTRLTVL.

The rearrangement joins TRBV7-6 to TRBJ1-5; TRBD1 matches 8 bases. Trimming cost V 5 bases and J 4 bases; bases outside gene matches: 7. CDR3 length equals 15 residues. The V gene's germline CDR1 is SGHVS and CDR2 FNYEAQ. The CDR3 reads CASSGQGGLNQPQHF. The CDR3 DNA is TGTGCCAGCAGCGGACAGGGAGGGCTAAATCAGCCCCAGCATTTT.

This chain links TRBV24-1 with TRBJ2-1; 7 bases are shared with TRBD2. V was pared by 12 bases and J by 8 bases, with 24 bases of the junction left unmatched. The V gene's germline CDR1 is KGHDR and CDR2 SFDVKD. This CDR3 spans 17 amino acids. This CDR3 is CAPTRLGRGTLFYEQFF. The CDR3 nucleotides read TGTGCCCCGACCCGCCTGGGGCGGGGGACCCTGTTCTATGAGCAGTTCTTC.

The chain joins TRBV7-8 to TRBJ2-7, with 9 bases aligning to TRBD2. The trim removed 5 bases at V and 0 bases at J, leaving 8 bases unmatched. Germline V gene data show CDR1 as SGHVS and CDR2 as FQNEAQ. This CDR3 has 16 amino acids. CDR3 DNA sequence: TGTGCCAGCAGCGACGATAGCGGGAGTCGCTCCTACGAGCAGTACTTC. Translating it yields CASSDDSGSRSYEQYF.

The rearrangement uses TRBV4-3 and TRBJ2-3; D unclear. V lost 0 bases, J lost 4 bases, and 11 bases lay in between. The CDR3 has 15 residues. CDR1 LGHNA and CDR2 YSLEER come from the germline V gene. The CDR3: CASSQEMLMADTQYF. The CDR3 DNA sequence: TGCGCCAGCAGCCAAGAGATGCTAATGGCAGATACGCAGTATTTT.

This chain uses TRBV12-3 or TRBV12-4 with TRBJ1-4; D is unclear. The CDR3 is 12 residues long. With 3 bases removed from V and 8 bases from J, the gap between germline ends came to 7 bases. CDR3 amino acids: CASSLLEEKLFF. In DNA form, the CDR3 reads TGTGCCAGCAGTTTGTTAGAGGAAAAACTGTTTTTT.

The chain uses TRBV5-1 and TRBJ2-1, with TRBD2 as a possible D gene (6 bases). Trimming took 4 bases from V and 2 from J, leaving 16 bases between them. Germline CDR1 and CDR2: SGHRS and YFSETQ. The CDR3 contains 16 residues. The CDR3 loop is CASSPARRATYNEQFF. The CDR3 nucleotides are TGCGCCAGCAGCCCGGCCCGGAGGGCCACCTACAATGAGCAGTTCTTC.

This rearrangement joins TRBV6-2 or TRBV6-3 to TRBJ2-3; D perhaps matches TRBD1 (5 bases). V lost 2 bases, J lost 0 bases, and 9 bases lay in between. Germline V gene lookup returns CDR1 MNHEY and CDR2 SVGEGT. The CDR3 covers 15 residues. The CDR3 region is CASSYGAASTDTQYF. The CDR3 nucleotides read TGTGCCAGCAGTTACGGGGCGGCAAGCACAGATACGCAGTATTTT.

The chain couples TRBV2 to TRBJ2-1, with 9 bases identical to TRBD2. Germline CDR1 is SNHLY and CDR2 is FYNNEI. The junction had 25 bases not matched to a gene; V was cut back by 7 bases and J by 0 bases. The CDR3 extends over 22 amino acids. DNA for the CDR3: TGTGCCAGCACCCCTCGGAGGGCTAGCGGGATGCAAACGTCCAGCTCCTACAATGAGCAGTTCTTC. It is translated as CASTPRRASGMQTSSSYNEQFF.

This chain connects TRBV27 to TRBJ1-2, with TRBD1 matching over 7 bases. CDR1 is MNHEY and CDR2 is SMNVEV in the germline V gene (reference sequence). J was trimmed by 8 bases and V by 5 bases; bases with no gene match: 32. CDR3 size: 21 residues. The CDR3 nucleotides read TGTGCCAGCAGTCTCCATCAGCCGAGGGGGCCACAATGGCCAGAGATGTTGGGCTACACCTTC. It translates to CASSLHQPRGPQWPEMLGYTF.

The chain has TRBV11-3 and TRBJ2-5, with D possibly matching TRBD1 (6 bases). Germline V gives CDR1 SGHNT, CDR2 YENEEA. This CDR3 comprises 14 residues. V lost 1 base and J lost 2, with 8 bases in between. The CDR3 coding sequence is TGTGCCAGCAGCTTAGGACAGGAACAAGAGACCCAGTACTTC. This sequence encodes CASSLGQEQETQYF.

The chain carries TRBV7-2 and TRBJ2-7; 12 bases are a match to TRBD2. CDR1 SGHTA and CDR2 FQGNSA come from the germline V gene. This CDR3 contains 15 residues. Trimming cost V 2 bases and J 9 bases; bases outside gene matches: 8. The CDR3 spells CASSLRTSGVLGQYF. The CDR3 nucleotides read TGTGCCAGCAGCTTACGGACTAGCGGGGTCTTGGGGCAGTACTTC. Complete variable domain (other parts from reference TRBV7-2 and TRBJ2-7): GAGVSQSPSNKVTEKGKDVELRCDPISGHTALYWYRQSLGQGLEFLIYFQGNSAPDKSGLPSDRFSAERTGGSVSTLTIQRTQQEDSAVYLCASSLRTSGVLGQYFGPGTRLTVT.

The chain employs TRBV11-2 and TRBJ2-1; perhaps TRBD1 as D (6 bases). Per germline, CDR1 SGHAT and CDR2 FQNNGV. This CDR3 has 17 residues. The ends were cut back, 5 bases at V and 1 base at J, with 18 bases in the middle. The CDR3 protein is CASSVRTTDSSYNEQFF. DNA for the CDR3: TGTGCCAGCAGCGTGAGAACGACGGACAGTTCCTACAATGAGCAGTTCTTC.

CDR3 bases: TGTGCCAGCAGCTTAGCTGCACGGGGAGGAGAGACCCAGTACTTC. Amino acids: CASSLAARGGETQYF. The chain joins TRBV11-2 to TRBJ2-5; weak D call: TRBD2 (6 bases). There are 15 residues in the CDR3. The V end lost 1 base, the J end lost 4 bases, and 13 bases lay between the germline ends. Per the germline V gene, CDR1 is SGHAT and CDR2 is FQNNGV.

The CDR3 nucleotides are TGTGCCAGCAGTTTATCCTTCTATTCGAACACTGAAGCTTTCTTT. Translating gives CASSLSFYSNTEAFF. The chain carries TRBV27 and TRBJ1-1; D unresolved. Trimming stripped 0 bases from V and 1 base from J, with 9 bases between. There are 15 residues in the CDR3. Per the germline V gene, CDR1 is MNHEY and CDR2 is SMNVEV (reference sequence).

A word on this clone: Within the sample, other DNA sequences also encode this same CDR3. V gene TRBV10-3 combines with J gene TRBJ1-1; no definite D call. Germline V lookup: CDR1 ENHRY, CDR2 SYGVKD. The germline V and J ends were trimmed by 2 bases and 0 bases, with 4 bases remaining between them. The CDR3 has 13 residues. CDR3 residues: CAISEQMNTEAFF. CDR3 nucleotides: TGTGCCATCAGTGAGCAGATGAACACTGAAGCTTTCTTT.

V gene TRBV2 combines with J gene TRBJ2-1; D is unresolved. The CDR3 length is 13 residues. V was cut by 4 bases and J by 5 bases, with 9 bases left in between. CDR1 and CDR2 from the germline V gene are SNHLY and FYNNEI. In nucleotides, the CDR3 is TGTGCCAGCAGTGTTCGACAACACAATGAGCAGTTCTTC. Its protein product is CASSVRQHNEQFF.

This chain links TRBV5-1 with TRBJ2-1; D call uncertain. Trimming shortened V by 3 bases and J by 7 bases, and 11 bases separated the two germline ends. CDR1 is SGHRS, CDR2 YFSETQ, per germline. There are 13 residues in the CDR3. The CDR3 sequence is CASSSRPSNEQFF. In DNA form, the CDR3 reads TGCGCCAGCAGCTCCAGACCTAGTAATGAGCAGTTCTTC.

Comments on this clone: Other DNA sequences in this specimen translate into the identical CDR3. The rearrangement links TRBV3-1 (or the pseudogene TRBV3-2) to TRBJ1-5, with TRBD1 as a possible D gene (5 bases). Trimming stripped 2 bases from V and 4 bases from J, with 9 bases between. Germline V gives CDR1 LGHDT, CDR2 YNNKEL (reference sequence). The CDR3 extends over 14 amino acids. The CDR3 is CASSQRGSNQPQHF. In DNA, the CDR3 is TGTGCCAGCAGCCAAAGGGGATCAAATCAGCCCCAGCATTTT.

The chain has TRBV24-1 and TRBJ2-5; D remains ambiguous. Germline V gives CDR1 KGHDR, CDR2 SFDVKD. Trimming removed 5 bases at V and 1 base at J, with 4 bases between. The CDR3 covers 12 residues. The CDR3 region has the DNA TGTGCCACCAGTGCCAGCCAAGAGACCCAGTACTTC. Protein: CATSASQETQYF.

The chain employs TRBV5-1 and TRBJ2-1; 10 positions match TRBD2. The J segment lost 14 bases and the V segment lost 5 bases, leaving 13 bases of the junction unmatched. In germline, CDR1 is SGHRS, CDR2 YFSETQ. CDR3 length: 14 amino acids. DNA of the CDR3: TGCGCCAGCAGACGTGGAGGGGCCGGGACTAGCGAGTTCTTC. This codes for CASRRGGAGTSEFF.

V usage is TRBV29-1 and J usage is TRBJ2-5; D may be TRBD1 (6 bases). Deletions cut 4 bases from V and 4 bases from J, with 13 bases between. Germline assignment: CDR1 SQVTM and CDR2 ANQGSEA. This CDR3 has 13 residues. CDR3 DNA sequence: TGCAGCGTTGGACAGGTAGTGGGAGAGACCCAGTACTTC. As protein: CSVGQVVGETQYF.

The CDR3 nucleotides read TGTGCCAGCAGTCCGCGGACAGGGCTGAACACTGAAGCTTTCTTT. It yields the protein CASSPRTGLNTEAFF. The rearrangement uses TRBV6-5 and TRBJ1-1; TRBD1 aligns across 8 bases. Trimming cost V 5 bases and J 0 bases; bases outside gene matches: 5. CDR1 and CDR2 from the germline V gene are MNHEY and SVGAGI. This CDR3 has 15 residues.